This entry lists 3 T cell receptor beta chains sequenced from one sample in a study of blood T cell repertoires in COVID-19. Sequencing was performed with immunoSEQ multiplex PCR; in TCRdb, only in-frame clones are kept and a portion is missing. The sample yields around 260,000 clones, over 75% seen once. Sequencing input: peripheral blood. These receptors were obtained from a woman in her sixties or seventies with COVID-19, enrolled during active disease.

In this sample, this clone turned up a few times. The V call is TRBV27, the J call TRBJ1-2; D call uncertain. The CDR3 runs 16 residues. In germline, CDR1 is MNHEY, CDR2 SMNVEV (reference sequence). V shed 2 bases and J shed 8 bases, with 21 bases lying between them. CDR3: CASSLMGQVNSGGYTF. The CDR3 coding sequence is TGTGCCAGCAGTTTAATGGGCCAGGTCAATAGCGGGGGCTACACCTTC.

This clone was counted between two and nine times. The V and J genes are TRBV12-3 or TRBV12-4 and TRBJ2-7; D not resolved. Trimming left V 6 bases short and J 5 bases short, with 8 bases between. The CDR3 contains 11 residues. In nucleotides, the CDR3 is TGTGCCAGCAGACTGATGAACGAGCAGTACTTC. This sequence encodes CASRLMNEQYF.

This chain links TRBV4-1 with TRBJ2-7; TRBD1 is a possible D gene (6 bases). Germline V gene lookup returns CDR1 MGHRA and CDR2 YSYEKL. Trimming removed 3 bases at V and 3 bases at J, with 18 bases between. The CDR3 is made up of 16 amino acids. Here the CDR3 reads CASSHGGRTDDYEQYF. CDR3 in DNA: TGCGCCAGCAGCCACGGTGGTAGGACAGACGACTACGAGCAGTACTTC.